In its sample, the clone carrying this T cell receptor beta chain was seen a few times. Assay used: immunoSEQ multiplex PCR; TCRdb lists only in-frame clones, some missing. The sample gives hundreds of thousands of clones, about 93% of which show up once; over 0.95% is in the top ten. The CDR3 has 15 amino acids. Germline V gene lookup returns CDR1 MGHRA and CDR2 YSYEKL. V was pared by 0 bases and J by 3 bases, with 11 bases between. The data originate from a study of T cell responses to AZD1222 COVID-19 vaccine. The sequencing here drew on peripheral blood, taken on day 0 of MenACWY control vaccination. The source of this sequence is an adult in good health. The chain carries TRBV4-1 and TRBJ1-2; tentatively, D is TRBD1 (5 bases). Here the CDR3 DNA reads TGCGCCAGCAGCCAAGATCTTGGGGGGGACTATGGCTACACCTTC. Protein: CASSQDLGGDYGYTF.